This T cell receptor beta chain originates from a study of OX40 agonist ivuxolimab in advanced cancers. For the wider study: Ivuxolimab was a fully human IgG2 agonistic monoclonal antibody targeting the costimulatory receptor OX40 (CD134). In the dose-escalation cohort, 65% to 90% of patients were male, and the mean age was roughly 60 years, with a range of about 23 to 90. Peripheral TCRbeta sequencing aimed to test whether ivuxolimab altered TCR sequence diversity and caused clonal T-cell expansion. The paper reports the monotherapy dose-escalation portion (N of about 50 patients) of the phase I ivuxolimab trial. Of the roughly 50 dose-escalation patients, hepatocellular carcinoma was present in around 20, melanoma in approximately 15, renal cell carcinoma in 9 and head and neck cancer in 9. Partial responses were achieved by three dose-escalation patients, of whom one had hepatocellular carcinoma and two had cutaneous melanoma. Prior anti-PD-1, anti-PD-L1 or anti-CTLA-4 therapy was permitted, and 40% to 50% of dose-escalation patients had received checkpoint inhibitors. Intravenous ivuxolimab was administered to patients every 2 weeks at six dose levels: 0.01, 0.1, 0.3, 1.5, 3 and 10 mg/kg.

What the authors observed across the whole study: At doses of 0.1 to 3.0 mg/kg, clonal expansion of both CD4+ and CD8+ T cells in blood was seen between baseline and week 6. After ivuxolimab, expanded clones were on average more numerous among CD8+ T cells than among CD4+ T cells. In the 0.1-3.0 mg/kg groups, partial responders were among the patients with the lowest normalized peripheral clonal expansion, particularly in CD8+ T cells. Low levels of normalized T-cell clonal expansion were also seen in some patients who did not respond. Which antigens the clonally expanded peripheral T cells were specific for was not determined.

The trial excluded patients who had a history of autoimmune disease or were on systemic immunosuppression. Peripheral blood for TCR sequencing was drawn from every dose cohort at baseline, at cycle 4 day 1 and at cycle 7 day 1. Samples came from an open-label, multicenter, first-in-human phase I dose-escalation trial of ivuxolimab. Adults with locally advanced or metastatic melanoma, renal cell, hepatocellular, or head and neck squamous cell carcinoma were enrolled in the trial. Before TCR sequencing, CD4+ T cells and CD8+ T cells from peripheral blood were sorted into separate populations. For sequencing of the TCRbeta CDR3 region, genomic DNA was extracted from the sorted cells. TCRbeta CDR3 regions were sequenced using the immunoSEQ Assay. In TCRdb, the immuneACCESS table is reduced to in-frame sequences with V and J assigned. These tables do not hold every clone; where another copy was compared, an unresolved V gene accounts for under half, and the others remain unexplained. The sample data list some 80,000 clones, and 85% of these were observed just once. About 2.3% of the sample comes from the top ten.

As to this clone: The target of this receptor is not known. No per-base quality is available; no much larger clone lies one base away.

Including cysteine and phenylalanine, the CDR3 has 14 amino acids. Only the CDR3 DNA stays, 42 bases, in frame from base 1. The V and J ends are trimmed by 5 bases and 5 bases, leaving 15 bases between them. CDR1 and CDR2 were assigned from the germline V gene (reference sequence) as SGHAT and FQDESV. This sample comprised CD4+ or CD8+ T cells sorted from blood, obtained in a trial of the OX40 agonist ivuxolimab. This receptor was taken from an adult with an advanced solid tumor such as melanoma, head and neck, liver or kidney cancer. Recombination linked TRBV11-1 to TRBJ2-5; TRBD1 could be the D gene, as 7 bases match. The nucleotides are TGTGCCAGCAGCGACCAGGGGGGCTGGGAGACCCAGTACTTC. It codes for CASSDQGGWETQYF.